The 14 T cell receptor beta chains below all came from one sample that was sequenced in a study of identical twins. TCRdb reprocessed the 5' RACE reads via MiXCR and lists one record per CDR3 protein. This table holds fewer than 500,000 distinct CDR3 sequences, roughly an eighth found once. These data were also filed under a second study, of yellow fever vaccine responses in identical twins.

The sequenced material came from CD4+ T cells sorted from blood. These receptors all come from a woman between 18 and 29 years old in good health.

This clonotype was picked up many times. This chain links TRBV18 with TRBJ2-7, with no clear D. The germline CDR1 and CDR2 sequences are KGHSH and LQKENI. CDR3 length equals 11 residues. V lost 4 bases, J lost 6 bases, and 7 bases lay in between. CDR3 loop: CASSQEREQYF. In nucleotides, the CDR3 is TGTGCCAGCTCACAGGAGCGCGAGCAGTACTTC.

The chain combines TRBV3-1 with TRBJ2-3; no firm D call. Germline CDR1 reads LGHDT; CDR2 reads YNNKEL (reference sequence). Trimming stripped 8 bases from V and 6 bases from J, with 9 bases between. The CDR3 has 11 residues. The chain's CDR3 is CASHLGDTQYF. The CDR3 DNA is TGTGCCAGCCACCTCGGGGATACGCAGTATTTT.

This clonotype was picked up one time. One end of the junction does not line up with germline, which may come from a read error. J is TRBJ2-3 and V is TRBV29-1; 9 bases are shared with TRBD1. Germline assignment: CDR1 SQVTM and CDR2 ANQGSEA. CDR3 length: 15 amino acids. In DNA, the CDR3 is TGCAGCGCCTCGTGGACAGGGGTAGGCACAAATACGCAGTATTTT. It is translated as CSASWTGVGTNTQYF.

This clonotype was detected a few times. CDR3 sequence reads: CASSYTSNQPQHF. CDR3 nucleotide sequence: TGTGCCAGCAGTTACACGAGTAATCAGCCCCAGCATTTT. The chain has TRBV6-2 or TRBV6-3 and TRBJ1-5; unclear D gene. Germline V lookup: CDR1 MNHEY, CDR2 SVGEGT. There are 13 residues in the CDR3. The V end was cut by 2 bases, the J end by 4 bases, with 6 bases between.

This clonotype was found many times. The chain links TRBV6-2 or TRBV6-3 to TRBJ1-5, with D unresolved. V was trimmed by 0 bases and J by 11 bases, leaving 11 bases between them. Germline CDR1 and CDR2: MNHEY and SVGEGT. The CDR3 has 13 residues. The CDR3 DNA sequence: TGTGCCAGCAGTTACTCCGGCGGGCGGACCCAGCATTTT. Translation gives CASSYSGGRTQHF.

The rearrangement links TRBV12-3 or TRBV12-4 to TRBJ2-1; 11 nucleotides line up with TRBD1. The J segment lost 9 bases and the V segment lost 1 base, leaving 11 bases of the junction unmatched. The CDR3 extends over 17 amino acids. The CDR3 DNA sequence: TGTGCCAGCAGTTTAGGACTCACGGACAGGGGGCAAAGTGAGCAGTTCTTC. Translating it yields CASSLGLTDRGQSEQFF.

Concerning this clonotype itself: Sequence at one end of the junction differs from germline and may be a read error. The chain's CDR3 is CASSLILAEDNEQLF. Here the CDR3 DNA reads TGTGCCAGCAGCTTGATCCTAGCGGAGGACAATGAGCAGCTCTTC. The chain links TRBV5-4 to TRBJ2-1; 7 positions agree with TRBD2. Germline CDR1 and CDR2: SGHNT and YYREEE (reference sequence). The CDR3 is 15 amino acids. Combining the CDR3 with reference TRBV5-4 and TRBJ2-1 gives the whole variable domain ETGVTQSPTHLIKTRGQQVTLRCSSQSGHNTVSWYQQALGQGPQFIFQYYREEENGRGNFPPRFSGLQFPNYSSELNVNALELDDSALYLCASSLILAEDNEQLFGPGTRLTVL.

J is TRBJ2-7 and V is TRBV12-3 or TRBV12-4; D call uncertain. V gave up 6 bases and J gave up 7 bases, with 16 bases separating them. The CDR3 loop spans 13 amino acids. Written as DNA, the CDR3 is TGTGCCAGCAGCCCCTTTGATCTACAAGAGCAGTACTTC. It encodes CASSPFDLQEQYF.

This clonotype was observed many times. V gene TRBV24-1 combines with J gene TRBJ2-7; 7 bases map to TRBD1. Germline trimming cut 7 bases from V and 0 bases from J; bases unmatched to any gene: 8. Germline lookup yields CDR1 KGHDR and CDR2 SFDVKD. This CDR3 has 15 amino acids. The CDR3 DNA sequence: TGTGCCACCAGACTGGGACAGCCCAACTCCTACGAGCAGTACTTC. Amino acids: CATRLGQPNSYEQYF.

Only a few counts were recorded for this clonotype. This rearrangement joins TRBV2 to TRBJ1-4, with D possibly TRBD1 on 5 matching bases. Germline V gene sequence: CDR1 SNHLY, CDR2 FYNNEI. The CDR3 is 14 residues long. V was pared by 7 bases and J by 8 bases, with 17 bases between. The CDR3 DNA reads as TGTGCCAGCACCCGGACCCGGTGGACAGAAAAACTGTTTTTT. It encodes CASTRTRWTEKLFF.

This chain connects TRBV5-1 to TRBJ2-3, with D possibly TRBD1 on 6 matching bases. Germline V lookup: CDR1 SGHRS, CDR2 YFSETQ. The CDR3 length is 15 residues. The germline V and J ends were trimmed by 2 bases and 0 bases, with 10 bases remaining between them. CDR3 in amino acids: CASSLTGWSTDTQYF. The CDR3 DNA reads TGCGCCAGCAGCTTAACAGGGTGGAGCACAGATACGCAGTATTTT.

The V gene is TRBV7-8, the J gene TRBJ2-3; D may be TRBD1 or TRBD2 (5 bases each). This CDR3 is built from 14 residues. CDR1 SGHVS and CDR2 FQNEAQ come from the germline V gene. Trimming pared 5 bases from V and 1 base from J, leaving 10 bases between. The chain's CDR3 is CASSTGAGTDTQYF. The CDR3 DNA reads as TGTGCCAGCAGCACCGGGGCCGGCACAGATACGCAGTATTTT.

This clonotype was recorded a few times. The CDR3 here is CASSESASAFYEQYF. The CDR3 DNA follows: TGTGCCAGCAGTGAGTCCGCTAGCGCCTTCTACGAGCAGTACTTC. J is TRBJ2-7 and V is TRBV2, with D perhaps matching TRBD2 (6 bases). The CDR3 sequence is 15 residues long. In germline, CDR1 is SNHLY, CDR2 FYNNEI. The V gene lost 3 bases and the J gene lost 3 bases, with 15 bases spanning the gap.

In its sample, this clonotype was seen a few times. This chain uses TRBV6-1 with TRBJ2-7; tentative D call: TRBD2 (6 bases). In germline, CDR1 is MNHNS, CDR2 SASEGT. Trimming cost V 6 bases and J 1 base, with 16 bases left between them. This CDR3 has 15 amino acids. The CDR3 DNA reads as TGTGCCAGCAGCAAACTGGGACTCCGATCCTACGAGCAGTACTTC. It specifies CASSKLGLRSYEQYF.